Included here is one TCR beta chain sequence, with context. Its antigen remains unidentified. This sample stems from a study of cytomegalovirus exposure and HLA in healthy donors. Broader study findings: TCR beta chains numbering some 150 were designated cytomegalovirus-associated. Rare TCR sequences predominated, though certain public TCRs were found in many donors. Immune exposure data for these donors was limited to CMV serostatus. Reported performance of the classifier showed diagnosis of cytomegalovirus status with high specificity and sensitivity.

From germline, CDR1 is SGHDT and CDR2 YYEEEE. The CDR3 has 16 residues. V was pared by 0 bases and J by 0 bases, with 2 bases of the junction left unmatched. Primers: 60 Vbeta forward and 13 Jbeta reverse. The method was immunoSEQ multiplex PCR; TCRdb's version includes in-frame clones alone and lacks a portion of them. The data show about 200,000 clones, about an eighth seen once. The V and J genes are TRBV5-6 and TRBJ1-5; 8 bases match TRBD1. The origin of this receptor is a man aged 50 to 59 in good health and CMV-seropositive. Sample: PBMCs. The CDR3 sequence: CASSLGQGFSNQPQHF. CDR3 sequence (DNA): TGTGCCAGCAGCTTGGGACAGGGGTTTAGCAATCAGCCCCAGCATTTT.